What follows are 23 T cell receptor beta chains derived from one specimen sequenced in a study of shared clonotypes between healthy human individuals. Sequencing was performed with immunoSEQ multiplex PCR; in TCRdb, only in-frame clones are kept and a portion is missing. The table records around 510,000 clones, around 96% of them present only once. Sequencing was done on a sample of naive CD4+ T cells sorted from blood. Subset specified: CD45RA+ positively selected. The receptors were sampled from a woman in her thirties in good health.

V is TRBV5-6 and J is TRBJ2-7; D is undetermined. This CDR3 has 15 amino acids. Germline V CDR1 and CDR2: SGHDT, YYEEEE. The germline V and J ends were trimmed by 0 bases and 6 bases, with 16 bases remaining between them. CDR3 in DNA: TGTGCCAGCAGCTTGGATGCAGTCTATCCTTCCGAGCAGTACTTC. Protein sequence: CASSLDAVYPSEQYF.

This sequence joins TRBV27 and TRBJ2-2; the D is unclear. The CDR3 length is 14 residues. V lost 3 bases and J 1 base, leaving 6 bases between the germline ends. Germline loops: CDR1 MNHEY, CDR2 SMNVEV (reference sequence). This CDR3 is CASSLVGNTGELFF. In nucleotides, the CDR3 is TGTGCCAGCAGTTTGGTGGGGAACACCGGGGAGCTGTTTTTT.

This chain joins TRBV19 and TRBJ1-1, with 7 positions matching TRBD1. The CDR3 runs 14 residues. V gave up 1 base and J gave up 5 bases; unmatched junction bases: 4. The V gene's germline CDR1 is LNHDA and CDR2 SQIVND (reference sequence). The CDR3 reads CASSIGTGRTEAFF. For the CDR3, the DNA is TGTGCCAGTAGTATAGGGACAGGTCGAACTGAAGCTTTCTTT. Full variable domain (remainder filled in from reference TRBV19 and TRBJ1-1): DGGITQSPKYLFRKEGQNVTLSCEQNLNHDAMYWYRQDPGQGLRLIYYSQIVNDFQKGDIAEGYSVSREKKESFPLTVTSAQKNPTAFYLCASSIGTGRTEAFFGQGTRLTVV.

This clone appeared once. The V and J genes are TRBV18 and TRBJ2-1; 9 bases are shared with TRBD2. CDR3 length: 17 amino acids. Germline V gene data show CDR1 as KGHSH and CDR2 as LQKENI. The V and J ends lost 3 bases and 7 bases, in that order; junction bases with no gene match: 13. The DNA for the CDR3 is TGTGCCAGCTCACCCTATGGCGGGAGGGCCAAGGAGAATGAGCAGTTCTTC. Its protein product is CASSPYGGRAKENEQFF.

The chain combines TRBV6-1 with TRBJ2-7; D remains unclear. Germline CDR1 and CDR2: MNHNS and SASEGT. The CDR3 has 15 residues. Trimming shortened V by 3 bases and J by 3 bases, and 15 bases separated the two germline ends. The CDR3 sequence: CASSEEWLAFYEQYF. The DNA for the CDR3 is TGTGCCAGCAGTGAGGAATGGCTGGCGTTCTACGAGCAGTACTTC.

The chain combines TRBV6-5 with TRBJ1-2; D is undetermined. CDR1 is MNHEY, CDR2 SVGAGI, per germline. The ends were cut back, 6 bases at V and 7 bases at J, with 18 bases in the middle. This CDR3 is built from 14 residues. The CDR3 DNA reads as TGTGCCAGCAGCCTGACATCACGAGGGTTTGGCTACACCTTC. It yields the protein CASSLTSRGFGYTF.

Concerning this clone itself: Other DNA sequences from this sample encode an identical CDR3 as well. This chain links TRBV5-1 with TRBJ1-4; D gene ambiguous. CDR3 size: 14 residues. The germline V and J ends were trimmed by 1 base and 0 bases, with 4 bases remaining between them. Germline V gives CDR1 SGHRS, CDR2 YFSETQ. The CDR3 spells CASSLLATNEKLFF. CDR3 sequence (DNA): TGCGCCAGCAGCTTGCTTGCAACTAATGAAAAACTGTTTTTT.

Only one count was recorded for this clone. The genes are TRBV28 and TRBJ2-5, with TRBD2 as a possible D gene (7 bases). Germline V CDR1 and CDR2: MDHEN, SYDVKM. The CDR3 contains 12 residues. V shed 7 bases and J shed 5 bases, with 11 bases lying between them. The CDR3: CASNEGGETQYF. For the CDR3, the DNA is TGTGCCAGCAACGAGGGGGGGGAGACCCAGTACTTC.

This chain's CDR3 is CASKRNGPYEQYF. In nucleotides, the CDR3 is TGTGCCAGCAAGCGGAACGGTCCCTACGAGCAGTACTTC. The rearrangement joins TRBV2 to TRBJ2-7, with D perhaps matching TRBD2 (5 bases). The germline V gene encodes CDR1 SNHLY and CDR2 FYNNEI. This CDR3 comprises 13 residues. Trimming removed 7 bases at V and 2 bases at J, with 12 bases between.

The J gene is TRBJ2-2, the V gene TRBV7-3; 7 bases map to TRBD1. Trimming cost V 11 bases and J 3 bases; bases outside gene matches: 6. The CDR3 totals 13 residues. From germline, CDR1 is SGHTA and CDR2 FQGTGA. CDR3 residues: CASSGGYTGELFF. The CDR3 DNA follows: TGTGCCTCGTCAGGGGGATACACCGGGGAGCTGTTTTTT.

This clone was seen only once. The chain has TRBV5-1 and TRBJ2-1, with a possible D match to TRBD1 (6 bases). Germline CDR1 and CDR2: SGHRS and YFSETQ. The CDR3 sequence is 15 residues long. V lost 2 bases to trimming and J lost 0 bases, with 9 bases between them. Written as DNA, the CDR3 is TGCGCCAGCAGCTTCACAGGGCTCTCCTACAATGAGCAGTTCTTC. As protein: CASSFTGLSYNEQFF.

The chain recombines TRBV7-9 with TRBJ2-3; D gene uncertain. Trimming removed 4 bases from V and 4 bases from J, with 9 bases in between. There are 13 residues in the CDR3. Germline V gene lookup returns CDR1 SEHNR and CDR2 FQNEAQ (reference sequence). CDR3: CASSSIRADTQYF. DNA of the CDR3: TGTGCCAGCAGCTCTATTAGGGCAGATACGCAGTATTTT.

The V call is TRBV19, the J call TRBJ2-7; no definite D call. V lost 6 bases to trimming and J lost 1 base, with 13 bases between them. The V gene's germline CDR1 is LNHDA and CDR2 SQIVND (reference sequence). CDR3 length: 14 amino acids. The CDR3 bases are TGTGCCAGTAGCCTCTGGGCAGGATCCTACGAGCAGTACTTC. Its protein product is CASSLWAGSYEQYF.

The V gene is TRBV28, the J gene TRBJ2-1; the match to TRBD2 covers 11 bases. V was pared by 1 base and J by 7 bases, with 6 bases of the junction left unmatched. The CDR3 covers 16 residues. Looked up from germline, CDR1 is MDHEN and CDR2 is SYDVKM. CDR3 protein: CASSLSERTSGNEQFF. Written as DNA, the CDR3 is TGTGCCAGCAGTTTATCAGAGAGGACTAGCGGGAATGAGCAGTTCTTC.

This chain links TRBV5-6 with TRBJ2-7; 8 bases align to TRBD2. In germline, CDR1 is SGHDT, CDR2 YYEEEE. The CDR3 covers 15 residues. The V and J ends lost 1 base and 1 base, in that order; junction bases with no gene match: 4. The CDR3, as DNA: TGTGCCAGCAGCTTGAGGGCGGGAGGATCCTACGAGCAGTACTTC. Encoded protein: CASSLRAGGSYEQYF.

This chain uses TRBV28 with TRBJ1-5; D not resolved. The germline V and J ends were trimmed by 3 bases and 7 bases, with 16 bases remaining between them. There are 15 residues in the CDR3. Germline V lookup: CDR1 MDHEN, CDR2 SYDVKM. The CDR3 spells CASSFLDRDSQPQHF. CDR3 nucleotides: TGTGCCAGCAGTTTTTTGGACCGAGATTCGCAGCCCCAGCATTTT. The complete variable domain, with remaining parts taken from reference TRBV28 and TRBJ1-5, reads DVKVTQSSRYLVKRTGEKVFLECVQDMDHENMFWYRQDPGLGLRLIYFSYDVKMKEKGDIPEGYSVSREKKERFSLILESASTNQTSMYLCASSFLDRDSQPQHFGDGTRLSIL.

CDR3 sequence reads: CASSFSHSFEQYF. As DNA, the CDR3 is TGTGCCAGCAGCTTTTCCCACAGCTTCGAGCAGTACTTC. V gene TRBV11-2 combines with J gene TRBJ2-7; D unclear. The CDR3 totals 13 residues. Germline V CDR1 and CDR2: SGHAT, FQNNGV. The germline V and J ends were trimmed by 3 bases and 6 bases, with 12 bases remaining between them.

The chain links TRBV5-4 to TRBJ2-7; tentatively, D is TRBD1 (6 bases). V was trimmed by 3 bases and J by 6 bases, leaving 22 bases between them. Per germline, CDR1 SGHNT and CDR2 YYREEE (reference sequence). This CDR3 has 16 residues. CDR3 amino acids: CASSSPGQTLVGEQYF. The CDR3 DNA reads TGTGCCAGCAGCTCCCCCGGACAGACCCTCGTCGGCGAGCAGTACTTC. Looking up the rest from reference TRBV5-4 and TRBJ2-7 gives the full variable domain: ETGVTQSPTHLIKTRGQQVTLRCSSQSGHNTVSWYQQALGQGPQFIFQYYREEENGRGNFPPRFSGLQFPNYSSELNVNALELDDSALYLCASSSPGQTLVGEQYFGPGTRLTVT.

The V and J genes are TRBV15 and TRBJ2-7; 7 bases line up with TRBD2. Germline V gene data show CDR1 as LNHNV and CDR2 as YYDKDF (reference sequence). The CDR3 sequence is 16 residues long. Trimming at V came to 0 bases and at J to 3 bases, leaving 8 bases not matched to a gene. CDR3 in amino acids: CATSRDLTSQDYEQYF. Here the CDR3 DNA reads TGTGCCACCAGCAGAGACCTGACTAGCCAAGACTACGAGCAGTACTTC.

This clone has just one count. This chain links TRBV25-1 with TRBJ1-2; 9 bases fit TRBD1. The CDR3 consists of 14 residues. V trimming: 4 bases; J trimming: 1 base; junction bases outside the gene matches: 1. The germline V gene encodes CDR1 MGHDK and CDR2 SYGVNS. CDR3 region: CASSGDRVNYGYTF. Written as DNA, the CDR3 is TGTGCCAGCAGTGGGGACAGGGTTAACTATGGCTACACCTTC.

The chain joins TRBV9 to TRBJ1-5; D gene unclear. Deletions cut 0 bases from V and 10 bases from J, with 14 bases between. From germline, CDR1 is SGDLS and CDR2 YYNGEE. This CDR3 region has 14 residues. CDR3 DNA sequence: TGTGCCAGCAGCGTAGGGACCGGGAATGGTCCCCAGCATTTT. Translation: CASSVGTGNGPQHF.

J is TRBJ2-7 and V is TRBV2, with D perhaps matching TRBD2 (6 bases). V was shortened by 1 base and J by 1 base, with 11 bases between the two germline ends. Germline CDR1 reads SNHLY; CDR2 reads FYNNEI. This CDR3 is 15 amino acids long. The CDR3 region is CASSEVGGNSYEQYF. CDR3 nucleotides: TGTGCCAGCAGTGAAGTTGGCGGGAATTCCTACGAGCAGTACTTC.

The V call is TRBV10-3, the J call TRBJ1-1; tentative D call: TRBD1 (5 bases). Trimming took 3 bases from V and 1 from J, leaving 9 bases between them. Looked up from germline, CDR1 is ENHRY and CDR2 is SYGVKD. This CDR3 contains 14 residues. CDR3 sequence reads: CAISDQGGNTEAFF. The CDR3 DNA is TGTGCCATCAGTGACCAGGGAGGGAACACTGAAGCTTTCTTT.